The 28 T cell receptor beta chains given below trace back to one sample, sequenced in a study of shared T cell receptors in the human thymus. Sequenced by immunoSEQ multiplex PCR; TCRdb stores in-frame clones only, minus some. The sample lists 630,000 or so clones; more than 70% were seen once. This sample also appeared in a second study, on human thymus T cells.

The sample taken for sequencing was thymocytes. These receptors were taken from a boy less than two years old with a congenital heart defect.

The genes are TRBV11-2 and TRBJ2-1; D gene ambiguous. With 3 bases removed from V and 7 bases from J, the gap between germline ends came to 4 bases. The CDR3 is 11 residues long. CDR1 and CDR2 from the germline V gene are SGHAT and FQNNGV. In DNA, the CDR3 is TGTGCCAGCAGCTTTCGGAATGAGCAGTTCTTC. Translated, it gives CASSFRNEQFF.

The chain combines TRBV2 with TRBJ1-2; D is perhaps TRBD1 (6 bases). Trimming pared 4 bases from V and 3 bases from J, leaving 15 bases between. The V gene's germline CDR1 is SNHLY and CDR2 FYNNEI. This CDR3 is 15 amino acids long. The CDR3 region has the DNA TGTGCCAGCAGTGCAGCGTCAGGGGAATACTATGGCTACACCTTC. It specifies CASSAASGEYYGYTF.

The gene calls are TRBV12-5 and TRBJ2-7; the match to TRBD2 covers 10 bases. Germline V gene lookup returns CDR1 LGHNT and CDR2 FRNRAP. There are 17 residues in the CDR3. Trimming at V came to 6 bases and at J to 0 bases, leaving 11 bases not matched to a gene. This CDR3 reads CASGLPLAGRGSYEQYF. CDR3 nucleotide sequence: TGTGCTAGTGGACTCCCACTAGCGGGAAGGGGCTCCTACGAGCAGTACTTC.

This chain joins TRBV6-5 and TRBJ2-3, with D unclear. Germline CDR1 MNHEY, CDR2 SVGAGI. Trimming pared 0 bases from V and 6 bases from J, leaving 13 bases between. The CDR3 contains 15 residues. CDR3 nucleotide sequence: TGTGCCAGCAGTTACTCGTCGAATAGCTCCGATACGCAGTATTTT. Protein: CASSYSSNSSDTQYF.

The chain joins TRBV5-4 to TRBJ2-7; the match to TRBD2 covers 11 bases. The CDR3 runs 16 residues. Germline CDR1 SGHNT, CDR2 YYREEE (reference sequence). With V trimmed by 5 bases and J by 0 bases, 7 bases remained unmatched. CDR3 bases: TGTGCCAGCAGTGGGGGACTAGCGGCTACCTCCTACGAGCAGTACTTC. Its protein is CASSGGLAATSYEQYF.

V and J are TRBV6-1 and TRBJ1-5, with D hard to call. Trimming left V 10 bases short and J 0 bases short, with 13 bases between. The V gene's germline CDR1 is MNHNS and CDR2 SASEGT. The CDR3 sequence is 14 residues long. The CDR3 sequence is CATSDGNSNQPQHF. The CDR3 nucleotides read TGTGCCACCAGCGACGGGAATAGCAATCAGCCCCAGCATTTT.

This chain links TRBV10-2 with TRBJ1-4; D is possibly TRBD1 (5 bases). CDR1 is WSHSY and CDR2 is SAAADI in the germline V gene. V was pared by 6 bases and J by 8 bases, with 13 bases between. The CDR3 loop spans 13 amino acids. The chain's CDR3 is CASSPGLGEKLFF. The CDR3 DNA reads as TGCGCCAGCAGCCCAGGGTTGGGAGAAAAACTGTTTTTT.

This chain joins TRBV27 and TRBJ2-2, with a possible D match to TRBD1 (6 bases). The CDR3 loop spans 16 amino acids. Germline assignment: CDR1 MNHEY and CDR2 SMNVEV (reference sequence). Trimming removed 2 bases from V and 3 bases from J, with 13 bases in between. CDR3 amino acids: CASSLIDGQYTGELFF. The CDR3 coding sequence is TGTGCCAGCAGTTTAATAGATGGACAGTACACCGGGGAGCTGTTTTTT.

The gene calls are TRBV21-1 and TRBJ1-2; the tabulated D call, TRBD1, remains unverified against the DNA. TRBV21-1 is annotated as a pseudogene. The CDR3 length is 15 residues. This CDR3 reads CASSKAGQFGNGYTF. CDR3 nucleotides: TGTGCCAGCAGCAAAGCTGGACAGTTTGGGAATGGCTACACCTTC.

This CDR3 reads CASISLRGGAPDGNQPQHF. Written as DNA, the CDR3 is TGTGCCAGCATCTCCTTGAGGGGGGGCGCACCGGATGGCAATCAGCCCCAGCATTTT. The rearrangement joins TRBV28 to TRBJ1-5, with D possibly TRBD1 on 6 matching bases. Trimming pared 7 bases from V and 2 bases from J, leaving 27 bases between. Germline V gene sequence: CDR1 MDHEN, CDR2 SYDVKM. The CDR3 sequence is 19 residues long.

The chain uses TRBV10-3 and TRBJ2-7; D perhaps matches TRBD1 (5 bases). CDR3 size: 13 residues. CDR1 ENHRY and CDR2 SYGVKD come from the germline V gene. V lost 4 bases to trimming and J lost 2 bases, with 9 bases between them. The CDR3: CAISADTTYEQYF. As DNA, the CDR3 is TGTGCCATCAGTGCGGACACCACCTACGAGCAGTACTTC.

J is TRBJ1-1 and V is TRBV9, with D possibly matching TRBD1 (5 bases). This CDR3 is 18 amino acids long. CDR1 and CDR2 (germline): SGDLS, YYNGEE. The germline V and J ends were trimmed by 4 bases and 1 base, with 23 bases remaining between them. In DNA form, the CDR3 reads TGTGCCAGCAGCCCCCGAGATTTAGGAGGGGCCGGGAACACTGAAGCTTTCTTT. Amino acids: CASSPRDLGGAGNTEAFF. The complete variable domain, with remaining parts taken from reference TRBV9 and TRBJ1-1, reads DSGVTQTPKHLITATGQRVTLRCSPRSGDLSVYWYQQSLDQGLQFLIQYYNGEERAKGNILERFSAQQFPDLHSELNLSSLELGDSALYFCASSPRDLGGAGNTEAFFGQGTRLTVV.

The chain carries TRBV7-9 and TRBJ2-1, with no clear D. V was pared by 6 bases and J by 5 bases, with 20 bases between. This CDR3 is built from 16 residues. Germline V gene lookup returns CDR1 SEHNR and CDR2 FQNEAQ (reference sequence). The chain's CDR3 is CASSPYPVDLNNEQFF. For the CDR3, the DNA is TGTGCCAGCAGTCCTTATCCCGTCGACTTGAACAATGAGCAGTTCTTC. Using reference TRBV7-9 and TRBJ2-1 for the parts outside the CDR3, the full variable domain is DTGVSQNPRHKITKRGQNVTFRCDPISEHNRLYWYRQTLGQGPEFLTYFQNEAQLEKSRLLSDRFSAERPKGSFSTLEIQRTEQGDSAMYLCASSPYPVDLNNEQFFGPGTRLTVL.

A few counts support this clone. The chain has TRBV5-1 and TRBJ1-1, with 8 bases matching TRBD1. The junction had 7 bases not matched to a gene; V was cut back by 4 bases and J by 5 bases. The CDR3 spans 14 residues. Germline assignment: CDR1 SGHRS and CDR2 YFSETQ. The CDR3 reads CASSQDRVRTEAFF. CDR3 nucleotides: TGCGCCAGCAGCCAGGACAGGGTCAGGACTGAAGCTTTCTTT.

CDR3 amino acids: CASSYRDRGLNTGELFF. The DNA of the CDR3 is TGCGCCAGCAGTTACCGGGACAGGGGGCTGAACACCGGGGAGCTGTTTTTT. V usage is TRBV4-1 and J usage is TRBJ2-2; 12 bases are a match to TRBD1. CDR3 size: 17 residues. Germline values: CDR1 MGHRA, CDR2 YSYEKL. V trimming: 6 bases; J trimming: 1 base; junction bases outside the gene matches: 6.

A single count supports this clone. This chain connects TRBV28 to TRBJ2-1; 8 bases match TRBD1. This CDR3 region has 18 residues. With 5 bases clipped from V and 0 bases from J, the junction kept 12 bases outside the gene matches. CDR1 and CDR2 (germline): MDHEN, SYDVKM. CDR3 DNA sequence: TGTGCCAGCAGTCCACGATATTACAGGGGGAGCTCCTACAATGAGCAGTTCTTC. Translating it yields CASSPRYYRGSSYNEQFF.

The rearrangement joins TRBV15 to TRBJ2-7; D is perhaps TRBD2 (6 bases). CDR1 and CDR2 from the germline V gene are LNHNV and YYDKDF (reference sequence). V was clipped by 0 bases and J by 3 bases, with 12 bases between them. The CDR3 totals 15 residues. For the CDR3, the DNA is TGTGCCACCAGCAGAGATCGAGCGGACTACTACGAGCAGTACTTC. Its translation: CATSRDRADYYEQYF. Variable domain in full (rest from reference TRBV15 and TRBJ2-7): DAMVIQNPRYQVTQFGKPVTLSCSQTLNHNVMYWYQQKSSQAPKLLFHYYDKDFNNEADTPDNFQSRRPNTSFCFLDIRSPGLGDTAMYLCATSRDRADYYEQYFGPGTRLTVT.

The rearrangement uses TRBV4-3 and TRBJ1-5; D is possibly TRBD1 (6 bases). Trimming shortened V by 0 bases and J by 1 base, and 16 bases separated the two germline ends. Germline V CDR1 and CDR2: LGHNA, YSLEER. CDR3 length: 18 amino acids. CDR3 DNA sequence: TGCGCCAGCAGCCAAGAGAACCGGCGGGGGGCAAGCAATCAGCCCCAGCATTTT. Translating gives CASSQENRRGASNQPQHF.

This sequence joins TRBV7-8 and TRBJ2-3; TRBD1 matches at 7 bases. The CDR3 extends over 15 amino acids. Trimming at V came to 5 bases and at J to 7 bases, leaving 12 bases not matched to a gene. The germline V gene has CDR1 SGHVS and CDR2 FQNEAQ. The CDR3 spells CASSQRDRNKNTQYF. In DNA, the CDR3 is TGTGCCAGCAGCCAGAGGGACAGAAATAAAAATACGCAGTATTTT. Combining the CDR3 with reference TRBV7-8 and TRBJ2-3 gives the whole variable domain GAGVSQSPRYKVAKRGQDVALRCDPISGHVSLFWYQQALGQGPEFLTYFQNEAQLDKSGLPSDRFFAERPEGSVSTLKIQRTQQEDSAVYLCASSQRDRNKNTQYFGPGTRLTVL.

The gene calls are TRBV5-6 and TRBJ1-5, with D possibly TRBD1 on 6 matching bases. Germline V lookup: CDR1 SGHDT, CDR2 YYEEEE. The CDR3 spans 15 residues. V was cut by 1 base and J by 2 bases, with 10 bases left in between. The CDR3 is CASSLRAGGNQPQHF. The CDR3 DNA sequence: TGTGCCAGCAGCTTGAGGGCAGGGGGCAATCAGCCCCAGCATTTT.

This chain connects TRBV4-3 to TRBJ1-4; D is undetermined. The ends were cut back, 1 base at V and 0 bases at J, with 18 bases in the middle. CDR3 length: 19 residues. Germline V lookup: CDR1 LGHNA, CDR2 YSLEER. DNA for the CDR3: TGCGCCAGCAGCCAAGTTCCGTCGGGGAGAAATGCAACTAATGAAAAACTGTTTTTT. Translation gives CASSQVPSGRNATNEKLFF.

The rearrangement links TRBV7-6 to TRBJ2-3; possible D gene TRBD2, 7 bases. This CDR3 region has 20 residues. V gave up 0 bases and J gave up 2 bases, with 24 bases separating them. The V gene's germline CDR1 is SGHVS and CDR2 FNYEAQ. In nucleotides, the CDR3 is TGTGCCAGCAGCTTAGCCGTTGGGGTCGAGGCGGGGGCCACCACAGATACGCAGTATTTT. This encodes CASSLAVGVEAGATTDTQYF.

In nucleotides, the CDR3 is TGTGCCAGCAGCTTGGGACAGGGAATTCGCTCTGGAAACACCATATATTTT. It specifies CASSLGQGIRSGNTIYF. The V gene is TRBV5-4, the J gene TRBJ1-3, with 7 bases matching TRBD1. The CDR3 is 17 amino acids. Germline assignment: CDR1 SGHNT and CDR2 YYREEE (reference sequence). With 0 bases clipped from V and 0 bases from J, the junction kept 6 bases outside the gene matches. The whole variable domain, filled in from reference TRBV5-4 and TRBJ1-3, reads ETGVTQSPTHLIKTRGQQVTLRCSSQSGHNTVSWYQQALGQGPQFIFQYYREEENGRGNFPPRFSGLQFPNYSSELNVNALELDDSALYLCASSLGQGIRSGNTIYFGEGSWLTVV.

The V gene is TRBV20-1, the J gene TRBJ1-1; D not resolved. The germline V gene has CDR1 DFQATT and CDR2 SNEGSKA (reference sequence). V was cut by 3 bases and J by 9 bases, with 11 bases left in between. The CDR3 is 11 amino acids. The CDR3 here is CSASIPNKAFF. DNA of the CDR3: TGCAGTGCTAGTATCCCCAACAAAGCTTTCTTT.

This chain uses TRBV19 with TRBJ2-5; 8 bases agree with TRBD1. The V gene's germline CDR1 is LNHDA and CDR2 SQIVND (reference sequence). The CDR3 covers 13 residues. V lost 5 bases to trimming and J lost 5 bases; unmatched junction nucleotides: 4. The CDR3 region is CASSERTGETQYF. The CDR3 DNA follows: TGTGCCAGTAGTGAGCGGACAGGGGAGACCCAGTACTTC.

This chain connects TRBV10-1 to TRBJ1-1; no reliable D call. In germline, CDR1 is WNHNN, CDR2 SYGVQD (reference sequence). The CDR3 runs to 13 residues. V was trimmed by 10 bases and J by 3 bases, leaving 15 bases between them. CDR3 loop: CATFKNRDTEAFF. CDR3 in DNA: TGCGCCACCTTTAAGAACCGGGACACTGAAGCTTTCTTT.

This clone showed up just once. The J gene is TRBJ1-2, the V gene TRBV30, with D unclear. The ends were cut back, 3 bases at V and 6 bases at J, with 8 bases in the middle. The CDR3 consists of 11 residues. Germline V lookup: CDR1 GTSNPN, CDR2 SVGIG (reference sequence). As DNA, the CDR3 is TGTGCCTGGAGCCTCCGGGATGGCTACACCTTC. It translates to CAWSLRDGYTF.

The CDR3 DNA is TGTGCCAGCAGCCCTAGTATGGCAGGGGCCTTAGTCTATGGCTACACCTTC. It codes for CASSPSMAGALVYGYTF. The rearrangement links TRBV9 to TRBJ1-2, with TRBD1 as a possible D gene (6 bases). The V gene lost 4 bases and the J gene lost 4 bases, with 23 bases spanning the gap. The length of the CDR3 is 17 residues. Germline CDR1 is SGDLS and CDR2 is YYNGEE. Filled out from reference TRBV9 and TRBJ1-2, the complete variable domain reads DSGVTQTPKHLITATGQRVTLRCSPRSGDLSVYWYQQSLDQGLQFLIQYYNGEERAKGNILERFSAQQFPDLHSELNLSSLELGDSALYFCASSPSMAGALVYGYTFGSGTRLTVV.